A selection of T cell receptor beta chains follows, all from one sample in a study of T cell responses to AZD1222 COVID-19 vaccine. Sequencing used immunoSEQ multiplex PCR; TCRdb keeps in-frame clones, though not all of them. This sample has some 130,000 clones; roughly 90% occur once, and the top ten carry just over 5.5%. The starting material was peripheral blood, obtained on day 0 of AZD1222 vaccination. The receptors come from an adult in good health. Both conserved end residues are part of each CDR3. The D gene is left open where the match is weak. The size of a clone is reported for some rows only, either as once, few or many, or as a class for expanded clones.

TGCAGCGTTGAGTTTCCCCAGGTAGCGGGAGTAAGAGAGACCCAGTACTTC | CSVEFPQVAGVRETQYF | TRBJ2-5 | once | TRBV29-1 | TRBD2
TGTGCCACCAGCATCCTGAGCAATCAGCCCCAGCATTTT | CATSILSNQPQHF | TRBJ1-5 | . | TRBV15 | .
TGCGCCAGCAGCTTGGAAGGGGTGCGGGGCTACACCTTC | CASSLEGVRGYTF | TRBJ1-2 | . | TRBV5-1 | .
TGTGCCAGCAGTTTGACCAGGTTAAATTCACCCCTCCACTTT | CASSLTRLNSPLHF | TRBJ1-6 | . | TRBV28 | .
TGCAGCGTTTCAACAGGCTCTGGGGCCAACGTCCTGACTTTC | CSVSTGSGANVLTF | TRBJ2-6 | . | TRBV29-1 | .
TGCAGCGTCAAAAGGGGGACAGGCCAAGAGACCCAGTACTTC | CSVKRGTGQETQYF | TRBJ2-5 | . | TRBV29-1 | TRBD1
TGTGCCAGCAGCCCCTGTTGTTGGGGCCCTGGAAACACCATATATTTT | CASSPCCWGPGNTIYF | TRBJ1-3 | . | TRBV11-1 | .
TGTGCCAGCAGCCCCCCCCCGGGACAGGGGTTGTACATTCAGTACTTC | CASSPPPGQGLYIQYF | TRBJ2-4 | . | TRBV14 | TRBD1
TGTGCCAGCAGTTACTCGACGGGTGGCTACACCTTC | CASSYSTGGYTF | TRBJ1-2 | . | TRBV6-5 | .
TGTGCCAGCAGCTTATGGGGACAGGGGCAAGAGACCCAGTACTTC | CASSLWGQGQETQYF | TRBJ2-5 | . | TRBV11-1 | TRBD1
TGTGCCAGCAGCTCCCGGGAACGGGGGAGGTATGGCAATCAGCCCCAGCATTTT | CASSSRERGRYGNQPQHF | TRBJ1-5 | . | TRBV5-6 | .
TGTGCCAGCAGTTACTGGACTAGCGGAAACAATGAGCAGTTCTTC | CASSYWTSGNNEQFF | TRBJ2-1 | few | TRBV6-5 | TRBD2
TGTGCCAGCAGTGAGACAGGTCTTAGCAATCAGCCCCAGCATTTT | CASSETGLSNQPQHF | TRBJ1-5 | . | TRBV6-1 | .
TGTGCCAGCAGGGGACAGGGAGTCGTTTACGAGCAGTACTTC | CASRGQGVVYEQYF | TRBJ2-7 | . | TRBV7-2 | TRBD1
TGTGCCAGCAGCCAAGATCCTTGGGGGGCGAGCTCCTACAATGAGCAGTTCTTC | CASSQDPWGASSYNEQFF | TRBJ2-1 | . | TRBV3-1/TRBV3-2 | .
TGCGCCAGCAGCACCCCCAGGGACAGCTCATCGGATGAGCAGTTCTTC | CASSTPRDSSSDEQFF | TRBJ2-1 | . | TRBV5-1 | TRBD1
TGTGCCAGCAGCTTAGGGGACTCCAATCAGCCCCAGCATTTT | CASSLGDSNQPQHF | TRBJ1-5 | . | TRBV7-8 | .
TGTGCCACCAGTCGGGGGGACGAGCAGTACTTC | CATSRGDEQYF | TRBJ2-7 | . | TRBV24-1 | TRBD2
TGTGCCAGCAGTATCTACTCCGGGGCCAACGTCCTGACTTTC | CASSIYSGANVLTF | TRBJ2-6 | . | TRBV6-5 | .
TGTGCCAGCAGCTTAGTCGGGGACAGTCAAGAGACCCAGTACTTC | CASSLVGDSQETQYF | TRBJ2-5 | . | TRBV13 | TRBD1
TGTGCCAGCAGCCCGAAGCCAGGGGGACGGGATTCACCCCTCCACTTT | CASSPKPGGRDSPLHF | TRBJ1-6 | . | TRBV9 | TRBD1
TGTGCCAGCAGCTTAGGGCAGGGGCCCTCTCATGAGCAGTTCTTC | CASSLGQGPSHEQFF | TRBJ2-1 | . | TRBV11-2 | .
TGTGCCACCAGCAGTCTGGCGGGGGCAGGTGGCTACACCTTC | CATSSLAGAGGYTF | TRBJ1-2 | . | TRBV15 | .
TGTGCCAGCAGTACACCTATGGGCTATGGCTACACCTTC | CASSTPMGYGYTF | TRBJ1-2 | once | TRBV12-3/TRBV12-4 | .
TGTGCCAGCAGTACCCGCGGCTCTGGAAACACCATATATTTT | CASSTRGSGNTIYF | TRBJ1-3 | . | TRBV28 | .
TGCGCCAGCAGCTTGGATGGACAGGGCCAGAACACTGAAGCTTTCTTT | CASSLDGQGQNTEAFF | TRBJ1-1 | . | TRBV5-1 | TRBD1
TGCGCCAGCAGCCTTAGGCCAGGGGGGTCTAATGAAAAACTGTTTTTT | CASSLRPGGSNEKLFF | TRBJ1-4 | . | TRBV4-3 | TRBD1
TGTGCCAGCAGCTTAGGGACTAGTTTCTACGAGCAGTACTTC | CASSLGTSFYEQYF | TRBJ2-7 | . | TRBV13 | .
TGCGCCAGCAGCTTAATAGCGGGAGTAAATGAGCAGTTCTTC | CASSLIAGVNEQFF | TRBJ2-1 | . | TRBV5-1 | TRBD2